This T cell receptor beta chain was obtained from a study of beta chain features in type 1 diabetes. Study-level results: Fewer junction insertions and more nucleotide deletions appeared in type 1 diabetes patients. Patients' naive, central memory and regulatory TCRB repertoires appeared more alike than those of healthy donors.

Stem cell-like memory, regulatory, central memory and naive CD4+ cells were sorted via CD45RO/CCR7/CD25/CD127/CD95/CD27. In this sample, this clone turned up many times. No antigen is known for it. V was pared by 2 bases and J by 6 bases, with 5 bases between. Germline-derived CDR1 and CDR2 are SGHTA and FQGNSA. This CDR3 is 11 amino acids long. The isolated RNA, all of it, was reverse transcribed, so expressed TCRB transcripts were what got sequenced. Roughly 3.5 million reads per sample on average were obtained from naive, central memory and regulatory T cell samples. This table comes from immunoSEQ multiplex PCR, and its TCRdb copy is limited to in-frame clones, with some not included. The data contain about 240,000 clones, 25% to 30% of them singletons.

This chain uses TRBV7-2 with TRBJ2-7; D not certain. The source is a man aged 30-40 years in good health. Source material: central memory CD4+ T cells from blood. The CDR3 loop reads CASSLNFEQYF. CDR3 DNA sequence: TGTGCCAGCAGCTTAAATTTCGAGCAGTACTTC.